Listed below are T cell receptor beta chains from one sample, sequenced in a study of blood T cell repertoires in COVID-19. Data came from immunoSEQ multiplex PCR; TCRdb stores just in-frame clones and leaves some out. The sample has about 230,000 clones; around four fifths are singletons. The sample was peripheral blood. Receptors were obtained from an older woman with active or convalescent COVID-19. CDR3s include the opening cysteine and the closing phenylalanine or tryptophan. Fields, in order: V gene, clone size, D gene, J gene, CDR3 protein, CDR3 DNA. The D gene is left open where the match is weak. Rows give clone size only sometimes, using once, few, many, or a class for an expanded clone.

V: TRBV5-5
size: .
D: .
J: TRBJ2-1
CDR3: CASSLYSYNEQFF
DNA: TGTGCCAGCAGCTTGTACTCCTACAATGAGCAGTTCTTC

V: TRBV3-1/TRBV3-2
size: .
D: .
J: TRBJ2-4
CDR3: CASSQDWRGLGSKNIQYF
DNA: TGTGCCAGCAGCCAAGATTGGCGGGGGCTGGGATCGAAAAACATTCAGTACTTC

V: TRBV7-9
size: few
D: .
J: TRBJ1-1
CDR3: CASSGEWGDEAFF
DNA: TGTGCCAGCAGCGGAGAGTGGGGGGATGAAGCTTTCTTT

V: TRBV6-5
size: once
D: TRBD2
J: TRBJ2-4
CDR3: CASSPGLAGVDIQYF
DNA: TGTGCCAGCAGTCCAGGACTAGCGGGAGTCGACATTCAGTACTTC

V: TRBV29-1
size: few
D: TRBD1
J: TRBJ1-3
CDR3: CSFRTGAIGNTIYF
DNA: TGCAGCTTCCGAACAGGGGCCATTGGAAACACCATATATTTT

V: TRBV5-6
size: .
D: .
J: TRBJ1-1
CDR3: CASTPTDDLNTEAFF
DNA: TGTGCCAGCACCCCGACAGACGATTTGAACACTGAAGCTTTCTTT

V: TRBV28
size: .
D: .
J: TRBJ1-1
CDR3: CASSLPTDLNTEAFF
DNA: TGTGCCAGCAGTTTACCGACTGACCTGAACACTGAAGCTTTCTTT

V: TRBV29-1
size: .
D: .
J: TRBJ2-7
CDR3: CSVEGGRGTYEQYF
DNA: TGCAGCGTTGAAGGAGGCAGGGGAACCTACGAGCAGTACTTC

V: TRBV4-3
size: few
D: TRBD2
J: TRBJ2-5
CDR3: CASSQGGLAGGQETQYF
DNA: TGCGCCAGCAGCCAAGGCGGACTAGCGGGGGGGCAAGAGACCCAGTACTTC

V: TRBV2
size: .
D: .
J: TRBJ1-5
CDR3: CAAGFAGQSNQPQHF
DNA: TGTGCCGCAGGATTCGCAGGCCAGAGCAATCAGCCCCAGCATTTT

V: TRBV5-1
size: .
D: .
J: TRBJ2-3
CDR3: CASSLESRTDTQYF
DNA: TGCGCCAGCAGCTTGGAATCTCGCACAGATACGCAGTATTTT

V: TRBV27
size: .
D: TRBD2
J: TRBJ2-2
CDR3: CASSSRLAGKSGELFF
DNA: TGTGCCAGCAGTTCGAGACTAGCGGGGAAGAGCGGGGAGCTGTTTTTT

V: TRBV5-1
size: few
D: .
J: TRBJ1-5
CDR3: CASSAADFGQPQHF
DNA: TGCGCCAGCAGCGCGGCGGATTTTGGGCAGCCCCAGCATTTT

V: TRBV11-3
size: .
D: TRBD1
J: TRBJ2-1
CDR3: CASSSRDRGHLSSYNEQFF
DNA: TGTGCCAGCAGCTCCCGGGACAGGGGTCACCTGAGCTCCTACAATGAGCAGTTCTTC

V: TRBV5-1
size: .
D: TRBD1
J: TRBJ2-5
CDR3: CASSLTGTGIGETQYF
DNA: TGCGCCAGCAGCTTGACCGGGACAGGGATAGGAGAGACCCAGTACTTC

V: TRBV9
size: .
D: .
J: TRBJ1-6
CDR3: CASSVAGSGNSPLHF
DNA: TGTGCCAGCAGCGTAGCTGGGAGTGGGAATTCACCCCTCCACTTT

V: TRBV4-2
size: .
D: TRBD1
J: TRBJ1-4
CDR3: CASSQDRTGGEKLFF
DNA: TGTGCCAGCAGCCAAGATCGGACAGGGGGAGAAAAACTGTTTTTT

V: TRBV20-1
size: .
D: TRBD1
J: TRBJ1-1
CDR3: CSASDRGVSEAFF
DNA: TGCAGTGCTAGTGACAGGGGGGTTTCTGAAGCTTTCTTT

V: TRBV2
size: .
D: TRBD1
J: TRBJ1-1
CDR3: CASSGGQWDTEAFF
DNA: TGTGCCAGCAGTGGGGGACAGTGGGACACTGAAGCTTTCTTT

V: TRBV7-2
size: .
D: .
J: TRBJ1-1
CDR3: CASSFKLGNTEAFF
DNA: TGTGCCAGCAGCTTCAAGCTAGGGAACACTGAAGCTTTCTTT

V: TRBV5-4
size: .
D: .
J: TRBJ1-1
CDR3: CASSVQGVEGEAFF
DNA: TGTGCCAGCAGCGTACAGGGAGTAGAGGGTGAAGCTTTCTTT

V: TRBV3-1/TRBV3-2
size: .
D: .
J: TRBJ2-2
CDR3: CASSQGRVTGELFF
DNA: TGTGCCAGCAGCCAAGGTCGAGTCACCGGGGAGCTGTTTTTT

V: TRBV1
size: once
D: .
J: TRBJ1-1
CDR3: CTSIPRIGTEAFF
DNA: TGCACCAGCATACCGCGGATCGGCACTGAAGCTTTCTTT

V: TRBV5-4
size: .
D: TRBD2
J: TRBJ2-2
CDR3: CASSPGLAGARGTGELFF
DNA: TGTGCCAGCAGCCCGGGACTAGCGGGAGCCAGGGGAACCGGGGAGCTGTTTTTT

V: TRBV23-1
size: .
D: .
J: TRBJ1-2
CDR3: CASSQCSGFGSNYGYTF
DNA: TGCGCCAGCAGTCAATGTTCAGGGTTTGGTTCTAACTATGGCTACACCTTC

V: TRBV5-8
size: few
D: TRBD1
J: TRBJ2-7
CDR3: CASSLAPTGSYEQYF
DNA: TGTGCCAGCAGCTTGGCCCCGACAGGGAGCTACGAGCAGTACTTC

V: TRBV3-1/TRBV3-2
size: .
D: TRBD1
J: TRBJ1-2
CDR3: CASSRGTAYGYTF
DNA: TGTGCCAGCAGCCGAGGGACAGCCTATGGCTACACCTTC

V: TRBV21-1
size: .
D: .
J: TRBJ1-1
CDR3: CASSKHRVLNWDTEAFF
DNA: TGTGCCAGCAGCAAACATCGGGTGTTGAATTGGGACACTGAAGCTTTCTTT

V: TRBV6-2/TRBV6-3
size: .
D: TRBD2
J: TRBJ2-7
CDR3: CASSPTSGSNEQYF
DNA: TGTGCCAGCAGTCCCACTAGCGGGAGTAACGAGCAGTACTTC

V: TRBV2
size: .
D: TRBD1
J: TRBJ1-1
CDR3: CSEGQGAISAFF
DNA: TGTTCAGAGGGACAGGGGGCGATTTCGGCTTTCTTT

V: TRBV21-1
size: .
D: .
J: TRBJ1-3
CDR3: CASSPFWDREKEEAGNTIYF
DNA: TGTGCCAGCAGCCCTTTCTGGGACAGGGAAAAAGAGGAAGCTGGAAACACCATATATTTT

V: TRBV14
size: .
D: TRBD2
J: TRBJ2-1
CDR3: CASSPTSGYNEQFF
DNA: TGTGCCAGCAGCCCGACTAGCGGCTACAATGAGCAGTTCTTC

V: TRBV5-6
size: once
D: TRBD1
J: TRBJ1-2
CDR3: CASSLGTGYSKNTF
DNA: TGTGCCAGCAGCCTCGGGACAGGGTATTCCAAAAACACCTTC

V: TRBV27
size: .
D: .
J: TRBJ1-5
CDR3: CASSLYFRGQPQHF
DNA: TGTGCCAGCAGTTTATACTTCAGGGGTCAGCCCCAGCATTTT

V: TRBV30
size: .
D: .
J: TRBJ1-2
CDR3: CAWSVQSGNYGYTF
DNA: TGTGCCTGGAGTGTACAATCGGGTAACTATGGCTACACCTTC

V: TRBV6-1
size: .
D: .
J: TRBJ1-1
CDR3: CASSEVNRPRAFF
DNA: TGTGCCAGCAGTGAAGTAAACAGGCCGAGAGCTTTCTTT

V: TRBV27
size: .
D: TRBD2
J: TRBJ2-5
CDR3: CASSSLGLGSETQYF
DNA: TGTGCCAGCAGTTCCCTCGGACTAGGATCTGAGACCCAGTACTTC

V: TRBV6-6
size: few
D: .
J: TRBJ2-7
CDR3: CASSPPGQRSTQYF
DNA: TGTGCCAGCAGTCCCCCCGGACAGAGGTCAACGCAGTACTTC